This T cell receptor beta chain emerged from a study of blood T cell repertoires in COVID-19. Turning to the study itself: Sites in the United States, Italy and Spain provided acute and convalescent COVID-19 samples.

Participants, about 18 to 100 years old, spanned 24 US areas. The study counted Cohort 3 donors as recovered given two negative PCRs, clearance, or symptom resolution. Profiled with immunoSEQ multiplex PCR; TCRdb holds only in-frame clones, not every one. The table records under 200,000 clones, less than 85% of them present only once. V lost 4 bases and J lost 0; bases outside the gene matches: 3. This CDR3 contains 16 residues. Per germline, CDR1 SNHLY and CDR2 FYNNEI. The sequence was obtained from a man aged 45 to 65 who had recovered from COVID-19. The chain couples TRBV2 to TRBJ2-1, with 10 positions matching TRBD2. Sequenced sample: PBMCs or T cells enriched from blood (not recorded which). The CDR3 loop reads CASSGTSGRSYNEQFF. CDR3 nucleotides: TGTGCCAGCAGTGGGACTAGCGGACGCTCCTACAATGAGCAGTTCTTC.